This TCR beta chain was captured by sequencing in a study of CD8 T cells in Susac syndrome. Findings and caveats of the study: Individuals included in the TCR sequencing and HLA analysis were acknowledged by the study to be relatively few in number.

CD8+ and CD4+ T cells circulating in blood were sequenced for TCR beta. The multiple sclerosis controls comprised treatment-naive patients whose relapsing-remitting disease was stable or active. Isolation of CD8+ and CD4+ T cells was performed negatively, whereas enrichment of TEMRA cells was done by FACS. Reverse transcription of about 0.5 to 1 ug RNA used random hexamers. From the immunoSEQ multiplex PCR reads, TCRdb called clonotypes with MiXCR, one entry per CDR3 protein. The table includes more than 95,000 distinct CDR3 sequences, more than 80% detected once. A few counts support this clonotype. Its antigen is unknown. V shed 6 bases and J shed 8 bases, with 13 bases lying between them. The length of the CDR3 is 12 residues. Germline CDR1 reads LNHDA; CDR2 reads SQIVND (reference sequence).

The specimen sequenced was CD8+ T cells from PBMCs. This sequence joins TRBV19 and TRBJ1-1, with a possible D match to TRBD1 (5 bases). The clonotype originates from a human donor with multiple sclerosis. CDR3 sequence reads: CASSIGTSEAFF. DNA for the CDR3: TGTGCCAGTAGCATCGGGACCAGCGAAGCTTTCTTT.